The T cell receptor beta chain described here comes from a study of T cells in Graves' hyperthyroidism and ophthalmopathy. J gave up 8 bases and V 4 bases, and 6 bases lay outside the gene matches. Per the germline V gene, CDR1 is MNHEY and CDR2 is SVGAGI. This CDR3 is built from 13 residues. This clonotype appeared a few times. The TCR beta CDR3 regions underwent amplification using RNA transcripts as the source. The primer set for the first-round RT-PCR of the TCR CDR3 was HTBI. MiXCR, applied by TCRdb to the multiplex PCR reads, yields one record per CDR3 protein. The sample has 400,000 to 600,000 distinct CDR3 sequences; roughly 20% are singletons.

The receptor was isolated from a man aged 18 to 30 with Graves' hyperthyroidism. V is TRBV6-5 and J is TRBJ1-2; 8 nucleotides align to TRBD1. Sequenced: blood. The CDR3 reads CASSSRQGTGYTF. CDR3 DNA: TGTGCCAGCAGTTCGAGACAGGGGACCGGCTACACCTTC.